The 32 T cell receptor beta chains below come from one sample, sequenced in a study of T cell responses to AZD1222 COVID-19 vaccine. Measured with immunoSEQ multiplex PCR; TCRdb has only the in-frame clones, and not every one. The sample lists under 85,000 clones; about 88% were seen once. The specimen was peripheral blood, collected on day 0 of AZD1222 vaccination. The receptors were sampled from an adult in good health.

A word on this clone: Distinct nucleotide sequences in the sample also encode this CDR3. The rearrangement joins TRBV18 to TRBJ2-1; 7 positions match TRBD2. This CDR3 comprises 15 residues. Trimming cost V 1 base and J 5 bases; bases outside gene matches: 5. Germline V gives CDR1 KGHSH, CDR2 LQKENI. DNA of the CDR3: TGTGCCAGCTCACCACTCGCGGGGGAAAACAATGAGCAGTTCTTC. Translating it yields CASSPLAGENNEQFF.

V usage is TRBV5-6 and J usage is TRBJ2-5, with 7 bases lining up with TRBD2. The germline V gene encodes CDR1 SGHDT and CDR2 YYEEEE. CDR3 length: 15 residues. Trimming took 2 bases from V and 5 from J; bases not matched to a gene: 9. Written as DNA, the CDR3 is TGTGCCAGCAGCTTAAGAGCGGGGAGTGGGGAGACCCAGTACTTC. It yields the protein CASSLRAGSGETQYF.

This sequence joins TRBV7-6 and TRBJ2-5, with TRBD1 as a possible D gene (6 bases). V dropped 8 bases and J dropped 3 bases, with 13 bases sitting between them. CDR1 is SGHVS, CDR2 FNYEAQ, per germline. The CDR3 sequence is 13 residues long. The CDR3 reads CASQGFSEETQYF. CDR3 nucleotides: TGTGCCAGCCAGGGGTTTTCGGAAGAGACCCAGTACTTC.

To note about this clone: Germline is not matched at one junction end, which may reflect a read error. The chain links TRBV6-5 to TRBJ1-4; D gene ambiguous. The CDR3 consists of 10 residues. CDR1 is MNHEY and CDR2 is SVGAGI in the germline V gene. The CDR3 here is CASNGVRLTF. CDR3 DNA: TGTGCCAGCAATGGCGTAAGATTAACTTTT.

The V gene is TRBV7-2, the J gene TRBJ2-3; 9 bases line up with TRBD2. This CDR3 comprises 14 residues. J gave up 6 bases and V 5 bases, and 6 bases lay outside the gene matches. Per the germline V gene, CDR1 is SGHTA and CDR2 is FQGNSA. The DNA of the CDR3 is TGTGCCAGCAGCCTTAGCGGGGGTTGGGATACGCAGTATTTT. Translated, it gives CASSLSGGWDTQYF.

The V gene is TRBV7-2, the J gene TRBJ2-6; D is unresolved. CDR3 size: 17 residues. CDR1 SGHTA and CDR2 FQGNSA come from the germline V gene. V was shortened by 1 base and J by 0 bases, with 10 bases between the two germline ends. This CDR3 is CASSLVGSNSGANVLTF. The CDR3 nucleotides read TGTGCCAGCAGCTTAGTCGGGTCGAACTCTGGGGCCAACGTCCTGACTTTC.

The gene calls are TRBV5-1 and TRBJ1-1, with a tentative D call TRBD1 (6 bases). V was cut by 0 bases and J by 4 bases, with 10 bases left in between. The length of the CDR3 is 14 residues. Per germline, CDR1 SGHRS and CDR2 YFSETQ. The CDR3 coding sequence is TGCGCCAGCAGCTTGGTCAGGGGCGTCACTGAAGCTTTCTTT. Its protein is CASSLVRGVTEAFF. The variable domain in full, completed from reference TRBV5-1 and TRBJ1-1, reads KAGVTQTPRYLIKTRGQQVTLSCSPISGHRSVSWYQQTPGQGLQFLFEYFSETQRNKGNFPGRFSGRQFSNSRSEMNVSTLELGDSALYLCASSLVRGVTEAFFGQGTRLTVV.

The V gene is TRBV5-1, the J gene TRBJ2-7; D not resolved. Germline CDR1 is SGHRS and CDR2 is YFSETQ. CDR3 length equals 12 residues. Trimming removed 5 bases from V and 2 bases from J, with 8 bases in between. CDR3: CASRQEAYEQYF. DNA of the CDR3: TGCGCCAGCAGGCAAGAAGCCTACGAGCAGTACTTC.

The chain is built from TRBV11-2 and TRBJ2-1; 9 bases are shared with TRBD2. After removal of 4 bases from V and 2 bases from J, the junction contained 3 bases not matched to a gene. From germline, CDR1 is SGHAT and CDR2 FQNNGV. The CDR3 is made up of 15 amino acids. The CDR3 region is CASSSGTSPYNEQFF. In nucleotides, the CDR3 is TGTGCCAGCAGCTCGGGGACTAGCCCCTACAATGAGCAGTTCTTC. Looking up the rest from reference TRBV11-2 and TRBJ2-1 gives the full variable domain: EAGVAQSPRYKIIEKRQSVAFWCNPISGHATLYWYQQILGQGPKLLIQFQNNGVVDDSQLPKDRFSAERLKGVDSTLKIQPAKLEDSAVYLCASSSGTSPYNEQFFGPGTRLTVL.

The rearrangement links TRBV28 to TRBJ2-7; 13 positions match TRBD2. Germline V gene lookup returns CDR1 MDHEN and CDR2 SYDVKM. V dropped 4 bases and J dropped 7; count of bases not matched to a gene: 10. CDR3 length: 16 residues. CDR3 in DNA: TGTGCCAGCAGTTCTTCACTAGCGGGAGGGTATGGGGAGCAGTACTTC. As protein: CASSSSLAGGYGEQYF.

V is TRBV18 and J is TRBJ1-1, with a tentative D call TRBD1 (6 bases). Germline V gene sequence: CDR1 KGHSH, CDR2 LQKENI. The CDR3 length is 13 residues. V was trimmed by 8 bases and J by 1 base, leaving 11 bases between them. Here the CDR3 DNA reads TGTGCCAGCGCGAAGGGACAGAACACTGAAGCTTTCTTT. Translation: CASAKGQNTEAFF.

The J gene is TRBJ2-7, the V gene TRBV7-2; the match to TRBD1 covers 8 bases. V was pared by 3 bases and J by 7 bases, with 8 bases of the junction left unmatched. Germline V gene data show CDR1 as SGHTA and CDR2 as FQGNSA. CDR3 length: 14 amino acids. CDR3 nucleotides: TGTGCCAGCAGCTTCGGACAGGGAACGGGTGAGCAGTACTTC. Protein: CASSFGQGTGEQYF.

This sequence joins TRBV28 and TRBJ1-2, with D tentatively TRBD1 (5 bases). The CDR3 has 13 amino acids. Germline V CDR1 and CDR2: MDHEN, SYDVKM. Trimming removed 7 bases at V and 4 bases at J, with 13 bases between. The CDR3 is CASKVQAGYGYTF. Written as DNA, the CDR3 is TGTGCCAGCAAGGTACAGGCCGGCTATGGCTACACCTTC.

The chain recombines TRBV29-1 with TRBJ2-3; TRBD2 matches 7 bases. CDR3 length: 13 amino acids. The V segment lost 4 bases and the J segment 5 bases; nucleotides outside the gene matches: 6. Germline V gives CDR1 SQVTM, CDR2 ANQGSEA. The CDR3 region has the DNA TGCAGCGTTGGCGCGGGAGCCGGAGATACGCAGTATTTT. Its protein product is CSVGAGAGDTQYF.

This clone came up once. This sequence joins TRBV9 and TRBJ1-2; no clear D. CDR3 size: 14 residues. V gave up 0 bases and J gave up 0 bases, with 6 bases separating them. Germline CDR1 SGDLS, CDR2 YYNGEE. CDR3 sequence reads: CASSVALANYGYTF. In DNA form, the CDR3 reads TGTGCCAGCAGCGTAGCGTTGGCTAACTATGGCTACACCTTC. The complete variable domain, with remaining parts taken from reference TRBV9 and TRBJ1-2, reads DSGVTQTPKHLITATGQRVTLRCSPRSGDLSVYWYQQSLDQGLQFLIQYYNGEERAKGNILERFSAQQFPDLHSELNLSSLELGDSALYFCASSVALANYGYTFGSGTRLTVV.

The chain links TRBV6-6 to TRBJ2-5, with 7 bases that match TRBD2. Germline trimming cut 6 bases from V and 5 bases from J; bases unmatched to any gene: 9. The CDR3 has 14 amino acids. Germline loops: CDR1 MNHNY, CDR2 SVGAGI (reference sequence). The CDR3 reads CASRDSGSKETQYF. The CDR3 DNA is TGTGCCAGCAGGGATAGCGGGTCGAAGGAGACCCAGTACTTC.

This clone appeared once. The chain combines TRBV15 with TRBJ2-2; D not resolved. Trimming took off 8 bases at V and 6 bases at J, with 10 bases between the two ends. This CDR3 contains 12 residues. CDR1 is LNHNV, CDR2 YYDKDF, per germline (reference sequence). The CDR3 bases are TGTGCCACCGGGCGTTGGCCCGGGGAGCTGTTTTTT. Its translation: CATGRWPGELFF.

This chain joins TRBV6-5 and TRBJ2-7; 11 nucleotides align to TRBD1. The CDR3 consists of 14 residues. The germline CDR1 and CDR2 sequences are MNHEY and SVGAGI. Here the CDR3 DNA reads TGTGCTACCACCGGGACAGGGGGGAAATGGGAGCAGTACGTC. Protein sequence: CATTGTGGKWEQYV.

The chain couples TRBV6-5 to TRBJ1-1, with D possibly TRBD1 on 5 matching bases. From germline, CDR1 is MNHEY and CDR2 SVGAGI. This CDR3 region has 15 residues. Trimming pared 2 bases from V and 10 bases from J, leaving 20 bases between. The CDR3 reads CASSYRGRQGSGAFF. The CDR3 DNA follows: TGTGCCAGCAGTTACCGGGGCAGACAAGGGTCTGGAGCTTTCTTT.

The chain joins TRBV11-2 to TRBJ1-1, with D tentatively TRBD1 (5 bases). Germline CDR1 reads SGHAT; CDR2 reads FQNNGV. The CDR3 has 13 amino acids. The V gene lost 3 bases and the J gene lost 1 base, with 6 bases spanning the gap. The CDR3 DNA is TGTGCCAGCAGCTTCGGACAGAACACTGAAGCTTTCTTT. This codes for CASSFGQNTEAFF.

The V gene is TRBV6-5, the J gene TRBJ2-1, with 11 positions matching TRBD2. Trimming cost V 1 base and J 7 bases; bases outside gene matches: 6. CDR1 MNHEY and CDR2 SVGAGI come from the germline V gene. CDR3 length: 16 amino acids. The CDR3 is CASSYYLAGGGNEQFF. In nucleotides, the CDR3 is TGTGCCAGCAGTTACTACCTAGCGGGGGGCGGGAATGAGCAGTTCTTC.

The J gene is TRBJ2-7, the V gene TRBV28; 12 bases are a match to TRBD1. This CDR3 region has 14 residues. Looked up from germline, CDR1 is MDHEN and CDR2 is SYDVKM. V lost 7 bases to trimming and J lost 3 bases; unmatched junction nucleotides: 4. This CDR3 reads CASTGTGGLYEQYF. CDR3 DNA sequence: TGTGCCAGCACCGGGACAGGGGGCCTCTACGAGCAGTACTTC.

The genes are TRBV2 and TRBJ2-3; D call uncertain. CDR1 SNHLY and CDR2 FYNNEI come from the germline V gene. The CDR3 sequence is 13 residues long. V was cut by 8 bases and J by 3 bases, with 12 bases left in between. CDR3 region: CASVVEATDTQYF. Here the CDR3 DNA reads TGTGCCAGCGTCGTTGAGGCGACAGATACGCAGTATTTT.

The chain uses TRBV10-3 and TRBJ2-7, with 7 bases fitting TRBD2. Trimming at V came to 7 bases and at J to 4 bases, leaving 7 bases not matched to a gene. The CDR3 has 13 amino acids. Germline CDR1 and CDR2: ENHRY and SYGVKD. The CDR3 loop is CAITRGGNYEQYF. The CDR3, as DNA: TGTGCCATCACCCGGGGAGGGAATTACGAGCAGTACTTC.

The chain employs TRBV6-5 and TRBJ1-1, with D unclear. V lost 8 bases, J lost 3 bases, and 16 bases lay in between. The length of the CDR3 is 14 residues. CDR1 and CDR2 from the germline V gene are MNHEY and SVGAGI. The DNA for the CDR3 is TGTGCCAGCTGTCAAACTATGGGCGACACTGAAGCTTTCTTT. Translating gives CASCQTMGDTEAFF.

V and J are TRBV28 and TRBJ1-2; weak D call: TRBD1 (6 bases). With 9 bases removed from V and 6 bases from J, the gap between germline ends came to 11 bases. Germline assignment: CDR1 MDHEN and CDR2 SYDVKM. The CDR3 length is 11 residues. The CDR3 DNA reads TGTGCCAGTATAAAGGGGGATGGCTACACCTTC. Amino acids: CASIKGDGYTF.

This chain connects TRBV5-1 to TRBJ1-2, with D possibly TRBD1 on 5 matching bases. The ends were cut back, 4 bases at V and 4 bases at J, with 14 bases in the middle. The CDR3 extends over 14 amino acids. CDR1 is SGHRS and CDR2 is YFSETQ in the germline V gene. The CDR3: CASSPPLDSYGYTF. For the CDR3, the DNA is TGCGCCAGCAGCCCCCCCCTTGACAGCTATGGCTACACCTTC.

The CDR3 DNA sequence: TGTGCCAGCTCACCACCCACGTCAGCAACTAATGAAAAACTGTTTTTT. This gives the protein CASSPPTSATNEKLFF. This chain joins TRBV18 and TRBJ1-4, with unresolved D. V dropped 0 bases and J dropped 0 bases, with 8 bases sitting between them. Germline V CDR1 and CDR2: KGHSH, LQKENI. The CDR3 consists of 16 residues.

This rearrangement joins TRBV7-2 to TRBJ2-2; 10 bases match TRBD2. Trimming cost V 4 bases and J 2 bases; bases outside gene matches: 1. Germline CDR1 and CDR2: SGHTA and FQGNSA. The CDR3 is 15 amino acids. CDR3 sequence: CASSWTSGNTGELFF. The DNA for the CDR3 is TGTGCCAGCAGCTGGACTAGCGGAAACACCGGGGAGCTGTTTTTT.

This chain connects TRBV10-3 to TRBJ1-1; 8 positions match TRBD1. Trimming cost V 3 bases and J 1 base; bases outside gene matches: 1. The CDR3 covers 14 residues. Germline-derived CDR1 and CDR2 are ENHRY and SYGVKD. CDR3 amino acids: CAISEGTGNTEAFF. The CDR3 DNA follows: TGTGCCATCAGTGAAGGGACAGGGAACACTGAAGCTTTCTTT.

The gene calls are TRBV5-4 and TRBJ1-1; D is possibly TRBD1 (5 bases). The ends were cut back, 4 bases at V and 4 bases at J, with 11 bases in the middle. The germline CDR1 and CDR2 sequences are SGHNT and YYREEE (reference sequence). There are 13 residues in the CDR3. CDR3 nucleotide sequence: TGTGCCAGCAGCGGAGGGGACGGCACTGAAGCTTTCTTT. As protein: CASSGGDGTEAFF.

This chain links TRBV3-1 (or the pseudogene TRBV3-2) with TRBJ2-7; D ambiguous. V dropped 4 bases and J dropped 6 bases, with 13 bases sitting between them. CDR1 and CDR2 from the germline V gene are LGHDT and YNNKEL (reference sequence). This CDR3 is built from 13 residues. The CDR3 region is CASSRSRGVEQYV. CDR3 nucleotides: TGTGCCAGCAGCCGTTCCCGTGGAGTCGAGCAGTACGTC.